The entry that follows covers one T cell receptor beta chain sequence. As yet, its antigen is unknown. The entry originates in a study of cytomegalovirus exposure and HLA in healthy donors. Study-level findings and limits: The classifier reportedly diagnosed cytomegalovirus status with high sensitivity and specificity.

From germline, CDR1 is SEHNR and CDR2 FQNEAQ (reference sequence). CDR3 length: 16 residues. Between the trimmed V and J ends, which lost 0 bases and 3 bases, there was a span of 12 bases. The study ran its PCR with 60 Vbeta and 13 Jbeta primers. Assay used: immunoSEQ multiplex PCR; TCRdb lists only in-frame clones, some missing. The profile shows approximately 150,000 clones, about 80% of them singletons. The sequenced sample consisted of PBMCs. The chain combines TRBV7-9 with TRBJ1-5; the D is unclear. The source is a woman aged 35 to 49 in good health and CMV-seronegative. This CDR3 reads CASSLARADYNQPQHF. In DNA form, the CDR3 reads TGTGCCAGCAGCTTAGCGAGGGCGGATTACAATCAGCCCCAGCATTTT.